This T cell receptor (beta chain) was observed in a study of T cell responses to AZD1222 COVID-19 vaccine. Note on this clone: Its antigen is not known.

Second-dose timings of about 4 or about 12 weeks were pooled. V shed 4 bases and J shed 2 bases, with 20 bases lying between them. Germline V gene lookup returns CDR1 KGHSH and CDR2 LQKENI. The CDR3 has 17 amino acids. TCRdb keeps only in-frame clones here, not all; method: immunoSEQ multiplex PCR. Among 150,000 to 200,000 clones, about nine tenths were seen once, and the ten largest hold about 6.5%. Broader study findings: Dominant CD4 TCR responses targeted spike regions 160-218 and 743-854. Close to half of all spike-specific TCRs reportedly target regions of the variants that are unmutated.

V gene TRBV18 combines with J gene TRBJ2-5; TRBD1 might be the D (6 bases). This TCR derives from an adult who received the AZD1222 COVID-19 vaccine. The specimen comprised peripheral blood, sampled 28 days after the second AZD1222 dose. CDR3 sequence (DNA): TGTGCCAGCTCACATAGACAGGACCCCGCGACTCAAGAGACCCAGTACTTC. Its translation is CASSHRQDPATQETQYF. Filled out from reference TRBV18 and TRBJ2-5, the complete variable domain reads NAGVMQNPRHLVRRRGQEARLRCSPMKGHSHVYWYRQLPEEGLKFMVYLQKENIIDESGMPKERFSAEFPKEGPSILRIQQVVRGDSAAYFCASSHRQDPATQETQYFGPGTRLLVL.